This T cell receptor beta chain is from a study of T cell responses to AZD1222 COVID-19 vaccine. Background on the study: Second doses were pooled across both intervals (about 4 or about 12 weeks). Study-level results: Repertoire sampling happened only post peak T cell response. Spike-specific TCR breadth rose after two AZD1222 doses, and depth rose as well. With dominance at 160-218 and 743-854, vaccine-associated CD4 TCRs spanned spike.

Note on this clone: Its antigen is currently unknown.

V dropped 4 bases and J dropped 6; count of bases not matched to a gene: 4. The CDR3 has 14 amino acids. In germline, CDR1 is SGHNT, CDR2 YYREEE (reference sequence). This table comes from immunoSEQ multiplex PCR, and its TCRdb copy is limited to in-frame clones, with some not included. The sample yields 80,000 or so clones, nearly 90% seen once. This chain joins TRBV5-4 and TRBJ2-7; 13 nucleotides align to TRBD2. The sample was peripheral blood, taken on day 0 of AZD1222 vaccination. The sequence was obtained from an adult in good health. The DNA of the CDR3 is TGTGCCAGCAGCCGCGGACTAGCGGGAGTCGAGCAGTACTTC. Its protein is CASSRGLAGVEQYF.